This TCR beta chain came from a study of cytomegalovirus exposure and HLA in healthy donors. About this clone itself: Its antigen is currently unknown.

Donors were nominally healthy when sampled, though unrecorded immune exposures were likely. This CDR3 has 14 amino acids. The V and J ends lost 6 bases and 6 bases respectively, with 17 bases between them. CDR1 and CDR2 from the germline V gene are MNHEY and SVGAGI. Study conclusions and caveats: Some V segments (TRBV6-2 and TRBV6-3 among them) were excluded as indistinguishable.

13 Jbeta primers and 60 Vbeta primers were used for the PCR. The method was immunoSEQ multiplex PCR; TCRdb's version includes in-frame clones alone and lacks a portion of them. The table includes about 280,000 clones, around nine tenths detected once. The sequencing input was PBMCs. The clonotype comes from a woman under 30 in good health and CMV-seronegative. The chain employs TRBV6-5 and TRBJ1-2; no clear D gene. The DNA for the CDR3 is TGTGCCAGCAGCCCAGAGCTGGGCTGGAATGGCTACACCTTC. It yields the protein CASSPELGWNGYTF.